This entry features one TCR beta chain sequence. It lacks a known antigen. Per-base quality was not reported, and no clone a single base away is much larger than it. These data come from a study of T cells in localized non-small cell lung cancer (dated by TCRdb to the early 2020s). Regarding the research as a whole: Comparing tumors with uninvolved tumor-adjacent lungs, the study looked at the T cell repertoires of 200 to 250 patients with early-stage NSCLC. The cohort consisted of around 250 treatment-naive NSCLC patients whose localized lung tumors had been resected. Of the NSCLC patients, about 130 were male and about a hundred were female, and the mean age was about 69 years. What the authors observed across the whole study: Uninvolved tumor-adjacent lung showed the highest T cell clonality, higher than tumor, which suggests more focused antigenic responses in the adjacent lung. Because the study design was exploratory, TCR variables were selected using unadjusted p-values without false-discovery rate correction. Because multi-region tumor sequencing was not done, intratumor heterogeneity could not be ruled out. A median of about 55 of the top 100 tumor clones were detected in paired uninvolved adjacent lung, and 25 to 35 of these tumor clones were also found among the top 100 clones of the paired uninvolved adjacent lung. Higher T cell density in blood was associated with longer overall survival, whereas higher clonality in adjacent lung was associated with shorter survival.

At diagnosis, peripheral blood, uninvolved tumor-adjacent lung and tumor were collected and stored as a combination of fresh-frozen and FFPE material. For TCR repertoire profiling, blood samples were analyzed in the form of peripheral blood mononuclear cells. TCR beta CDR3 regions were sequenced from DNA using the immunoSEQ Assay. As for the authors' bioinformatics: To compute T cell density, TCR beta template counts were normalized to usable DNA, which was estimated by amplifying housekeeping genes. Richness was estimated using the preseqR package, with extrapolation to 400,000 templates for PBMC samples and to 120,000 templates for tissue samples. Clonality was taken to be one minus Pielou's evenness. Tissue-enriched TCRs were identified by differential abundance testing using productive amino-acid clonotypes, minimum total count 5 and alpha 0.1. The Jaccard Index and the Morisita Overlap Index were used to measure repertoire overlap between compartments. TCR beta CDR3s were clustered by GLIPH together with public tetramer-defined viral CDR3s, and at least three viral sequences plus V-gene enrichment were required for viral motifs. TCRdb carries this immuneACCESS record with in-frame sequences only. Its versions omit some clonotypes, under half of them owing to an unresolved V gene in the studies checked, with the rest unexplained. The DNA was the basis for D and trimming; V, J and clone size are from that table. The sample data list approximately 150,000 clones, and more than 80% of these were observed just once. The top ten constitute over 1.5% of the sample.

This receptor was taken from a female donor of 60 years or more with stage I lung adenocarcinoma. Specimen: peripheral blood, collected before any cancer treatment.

The DNA sequence is given as TGTGCCACCCCGCCTGAAGGGATTAACACCGGGGAGCTGTTTTTT. Protein translation: CATPPEGINTGELFF. The receptor chain draws on TRBV19 and TRBJ2-2, with the D gene too uncertain to name. The CDR3 runs 15 amino acids, cysteine and phenylalanine included. The DNA shown is the 45-base CDR3, in frame from base 1. The trim is 10 bases for V and 2 bases for J, with a gap of 17 bases between the germline ends. The germline V gene (reference sequence) specifies LNHDA as CDR1 and SQIVND as CDR2.